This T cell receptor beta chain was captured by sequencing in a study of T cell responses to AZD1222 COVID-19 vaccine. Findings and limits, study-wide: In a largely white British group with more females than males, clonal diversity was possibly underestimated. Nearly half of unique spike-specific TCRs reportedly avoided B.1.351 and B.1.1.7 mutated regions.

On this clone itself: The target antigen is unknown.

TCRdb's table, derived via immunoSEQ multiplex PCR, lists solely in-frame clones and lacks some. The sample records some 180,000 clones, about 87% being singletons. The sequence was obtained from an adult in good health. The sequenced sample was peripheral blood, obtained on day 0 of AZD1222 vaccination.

As DNA, the CDR3 is TGTGCCAGCAGCTTAGTAGGTTATGGCTACACCTTC. This translates into CASSLVGYGYTF. V and J are TRBV11-2 and TRBJ1-2; D unclear. Trimming removed 1 base at V and 5 bases at J, with 5 bases between. Germline V gene data show CDR1 as SGHAT and CDR2 as FQNNGV. The CDR3 is 12 residues long.